Detailed here is one T cell receptor beta chain. Its antigen is still unknown. V was pared by 6 bases and J by 6 bases, with 14 bases between. CDR3 length equals 13 residues. The germline V gene encodes CDR1 MDHEN and CDR2 SYDVKM. The data were obtained in a study of identical twins. Template switching (which added a universal primer site) was used, and cDNA carried unique molecular identifiers. MiXCR, applied by TCRdb to the 5' RACE reads, yields one record per CDR3 protein. In the table there are more than 400,000 distinct CDR3 sequences, 13% to 15% of which are singletons. Study-wide points: Zero-insertion results could be subject to partial confounding by invariant MAIT and iNKT cells. In cord blood, abundant beta clonotypes had fewer insertions; memory showed no trend.

The sample was also reused in another study, on yellow fever vaccine responses in identical twins.

This chain links TRBV28 with TRBJ2-5, with unresolved D. Sequenced material: CD4+ T cells sorted from blood. The receptor's source is a woman younger than 35 in good health. In DNA, the CDR3 is TGTGCCAGCAGCCCCTCGGCGCTACAGACCCAGTACTTC. Encoded protein: CASSPSALQTQYF.